These 27 T cell receptor beta chains were sequenced from one sample in a study of T cells in Graves' hyperthyroidism and ophthalmopathy. Researchers amplified the TCR beta CDR3 regions from RNA transcripts. HTBI primers were employed in a first-round RT-PCR of the TCR CDR3. Each CDR3 protein is one row after TCRdb ran MiXCR on the multiplex PCR reads. Of about 59,000 distinct CDR3 sequences in the sample, roughly 58% are singletons; the top ten hold 3% to 4%. The specimen was blood. The receptors derive from a woman aged 55-69 years with Graves' ophthalmopathy.

The chain joins TRBV7-2 to TRBJ1-5; 9 bases match TRBD1. Germline CDR1 is SGHTA and CDR2 is FQGNSA. This CDR3 has 15 residues. The V and J ends lost 3 bases and 4 bases, in that order; junction bases with no gene match: 4. The CDR3 loop is CASSLATGGNQPQHF. CDR3 DNA sequence: TGTGCCAGCAGCTTGGCGACAGGGGGGAATCAGCCCCAGCATTTT. Complete variable domain (other parts from reference TRBV7-2 and TRBJ1-5): GAGVSQSPSNKVTEKGKDVELRCDPISGHTALYWYRQSLGQGLEFLIYFQGNSAPDKSGLPSDRFSAERTGGSVSTLTIQRTQQEDSAVYLCASSLATGGNQPQHFGDGTRLSIL.

In its sample, this clonotype is medium-sized (0.01 to 0.1%). This chain uses TRBV20-1 with TRBJ2-7; TRBD1 agrees at 12 bases. This CDR3 comprises 13 residues. The trim removed 5 bases at V and 5 bases at J, leaving 4 bases unmatched. CDR1 is DFQATT and CDR2 is SNEGSKA in the germline V gene (reference sequence). The CDR3 reads CSAAGTGGNEQYF. The CDR3 bases are TGCAGTGCTGCCGGGACAGGGGGCAACGAGCAGTACTTC.

On this clonotype itself: At one boundary the junction diverges from the germline segment, which might be a read error. The chain employs TRBV7-2 and TRBJ1-1; D is uncertain. Germline V CDR1 and CDR2: SGHTA, FQGNSA. This CDR3 has 16 residues. The CDR3 nucleotides are TGTGCTAGCAGCTTAGCTGAGGGAGGCCCGAACACTGAAGCTTTCTTT. Protein sequence: CASSLAEGGPNTEAFF.

The rearrangement uses TRBV19 and TRBJ2-7, with TRBD2 identical over 9 bases. J lost 2 bases, V lost 5 bases, and 4 bases had no gene match. Germline V lookup: CDR1 LNHDA, CDR2 SQIVND (reference sequence). The CDR3 sequence is 14 residues long. CDR3 sequence reads: CASSWTSATYEQYF. CDR3 nucleotides: TGTGCCAGTAGTTGGACTAGCGCAACCTACGAGCAGTACTTC. Looking up the rest from reference TRBV19 and TRBJ2-7 gives the full variable domain: DGGITQSPKYLFRKEGQNVTLSCEQNLNHDAMYWYRQDPGQGLRLIYYSQIVNDFQKGDIAEGYSVSREKKESFPLTVTSAQKNPTAFYLCASSWTSATYEQYFGPGTRLTVT.

A note on this clonotype: Just one base apart from a much larger clone, this may be a read error. The J gene is TRBJ1-2, the V gene TRBV3-1; tentatively, D is TRBD1 (5 bases). Germline V gives CDR1 LGHDT, CDR2 YNNKEL (reference sequence). The CDR3 consists of 14 residues. V lost 1 base and J 7 bases, leaving 13 bases between the germline ends. The chain's CDR3 is CASSQARGGFGYTF. CDR3 nucleotides: TGTGCCAGCAGCCAAGCCCGTGGGGGTTTTGGCTACACCTTC.

This chain joins TRBV7-6 and TRBJ2-3; the match to TRBD1 covers 10 bases. The CDR3 contains 15 residues. V trimming: 4 bases; J trimming: 6 bases; junction bases outside the gene matches: 7. Germline V gene lookup returns CDR1 SGHVS and CDR2 FNYEAQ. The DNA for the CDR3 is TGTGCCAGCAGCTCAACCGGGACAGGGGACGATACGCAGTATTTT. It is translated as CASSSTGTGDDTQYF.

This clonotype showed up many times. The chain employs TRBV6-2 or TRBV6-3 and TRBJ2-1; 12 bases agree with TRBD2. V shed 6 bases and J 4 bases; nucleotides not matched to a gene: 10. The CDR3 covers 17 residues. Germline-derived CDR1 and CDR2 are MNHEY and SVGEGT. The CDR3 DNA reads as TGTGCCAGCAGATCCCTCCTAGCGGGGGGGGGTTACAATGAGCAGTTCTTC. It is translated as CASRSLLAGGGYNEQFF.

In its sample, this clonotype is medium-sized (0.01 to 0.1%). CDR3 DNA: TGCAGTGCCGAACAGGGGACAGATACGCAGTATTTT. Its protein is CSAEQGTDTQYF. The J gene is TRBJ2-3, the V gene TRBV20-1, with 7 nucleotides matching TRBD1. V was clipped by 6 bases and J by 3 bases; unmatched bases: 3. The CDR3 loop spans 12 amino acids. Germline loops: CDR1 DFQATT, CDR2 SNEGSKA (reference sequence).

The CDR3 loop reads CATSGSGQGDEKLFF. The DNA of the CDR3 is TGTGCCACCAGCGGATCGGGACAGGGGGATGAAAAACTGTTTTTT. The chain has TRBV24-1 and TRBJ1-4; the match to TRBD1 covers 11 bases. From germline, CDR1 is KGHDR and CDR2 SFDVKD. This CDR3 is 15 amino acids long. After removal of 7 bases from V and 6 bases from J, the junction contained 6 bases not matched to a gene.

This clonotype was counted many times. V and J are TRBV2 and TRBJ1-5; D is possibly TRBD1 (5 bases). Trimming stripped 3 bases from V and 7 bases from J, with 13 bases between. This CDR3 has 14 amino acids. Germline values: CDR1 SNHLY, CDR2 FYNNEI. CDR3 DNA sequence: TGTGCCAGCAGTGAGCCAGGGCCGGGCCAGCCCCAGCATTTT. Protein: CASSEPGPGQPQHF.

There are many counts of this clonotype. This chain links TRBV7-3 with TRBJ2-1; the D gene is possibly TRBD1 (5 bases). V lost 5 bases to trimming and J lost 7 bases, with 9 bases between them. This CDR3 has 12 residues. Germline V gives CDR1 SGHTA, CDR2 FQGTGA. This chain's CDR3 is CASSPGSNEQFF. The CDR3 DNA follows: TGTGCCAGCAGCCCAGGGTCAAATGAGCAGTTCTTC.

As for this clonotype: The CDR3 ends on some other residue instead of the conserved phenylalanine or tryptophan, so this is likely a read error. It is unclear where the CDR3 begins or ends on the DNA, so no DNA is shown, and the CDR3 is as TCRdb lists it. The chain is built from TRBV9 and TRBJ1-4; whether TRBD1, the table's D call, matches the DNA was not checked. With termini counted, the CDR3 has 15 amino acids. Germline values: CDR1 SGDLS, CDR2 YYNGEE. The CDR3 protein is CASSPWTEINEKLFL.

On this clonotype itself: The germline gene is not matched at one end of the junction; a read error may be the cause. The rearrangement uses TRBV5-1 and TRBJ1-1, with D perhaps TRBD1 (5 bases). The CDR3 is 13 residues long. The germline gives CDR1 SGHRS, CDR2 YFSETQ. The CDR3 here is CASSTGTRTEAFF. As DNA, the CDR3 is TGTGCCAGCAGCACCGGGACGAGAACTGAAGCTTTCTTT.

Comment on this clonotype: Without the conserved terminal phenylalanine or tryptophan, this CDR3 likely stems from a read error. No DNA is shown, since the ends of the CDR3 on it are uncertain; the CDR3 is the one TCRdb lists. V and J are TRBV12-3 or TRBV12-4 and TRBJ2-5; the DNA was not used to check the table's D call, TRBD2. The CDR3 sequence runs 13 residues, both termini included. The CDR3 is CASSFGTLGSGTS.

This chain uses TRBV20-1 with TRBJ2-3; D perhaps matches TRBD2 (7 bases). The length of the CDR3 is 14 residues. The ends were cut back, 0 bases at V and 5 bases at J, with 12 bases in the middle. From germline, CDR1 is DFQATT and CDR2 SNEGSKA (reference sequence). In DNA, the CDR3 is TGCAGTGCTAGAGATGGGGGGGCGGAAGATACGCAGTATTTT. Its protein is CSARDGGAEDTQYF.

Concerning this clonotype: One junction end disagrees with the germline gene, perhaps due to a read error. This chain uses TRBV5-1 with TRBJ2-7, with D possibly matching TRBD1 (5 bases). The CDR3 contains 13 residues. Germline CDR1 SGHRS, CDR2 YFSETQ. The CDR3 DNA reads TGTGCCAGCAGCCTGCAGGGATCCTACGAGCGGTACTTC. This codes for CASSLQGSYERYF.

The chain uses TRBV4-2 and TRBJ2-7; maybe TRBD2 (5 bases). V was cut by 0 bases and J by 7 bases, with 10 bases left in between. Germline V lookup: CDR1 LGHNA, CDR2 YNFKEQ. The CDR3 is made up of 13 amino acids. CDR3 sequence (DNA): TGTGCCAGCAGCCAAGATGGATCGGGGGAGCAGTACTTC. Protein product: CASSQDGSGEQYF.

This clonotype has a count of ten or more. The chain employs TRBV7-8 and TRBJ2-1, with 8 bases fitting TRBD2. The CDR3 consists of 16 residues. Germline V lookup: CDR1 SGHVS, CDR2 FQNEAQ. J was trimmed by 9 bases and V by 5 bases; bases with no gene match: 15. The CDR3 region is CASSVGTRNSITEQFF. CDR3 DNA sequence: TGTGCCAGCAGCGTCGGGACTAGAAATTCGATCACTGAGCAGTTCTTC.

The table lists this clonotype with many counts. The rearrangement uses TRBV4-2 and TRBJ2-7; D is uncertain. From germline, CDR1 is LGHNA and CDR2 YNFKEQ. CDR3 length equals 14 residues. The germline V and J ends were trimmed by 0 bases and 0 bases, with 6 bases remaining between them. CDR3: CASSQDRYSYEQYF. CDR3 nucleotides: TGTGCCAGCAGCCAAGACAGGTACTCCTACGAGCAGTACTTC.

On this clonotype itself: At one end, the junction sequence differs from germline, possibly due to a read error. V is TRBV5-1 and J is TRBJ2-1; D gene ambiguous. Germline V CDR1 and CDR2: SGHRS, YFSETQ. The CDR3 contains 12 residues. CDR3 sequence (DNA): TGCGCCAGCAGCCAAGATCAGGATGAGCGGTTCTTC. This sequence encodes CASSQDQDERFF.

The gene calls are TRBV29-1 and TRBJ2-3; TRBD2 matches at 9 bases. Germline V gene sequence: CDR1 SQVTM, CDR2 ANQGSEA. CDR3 length equals 15 residues. Trimming removed 4 bases from V and 2 bases from J; junction bases left unmatched: 7. CDR3 protein: CSVGGLAGPTDTQYF. Here the CDR3 DNA reads TGCAGCGTTGGGGGGCTAGCGGGACCCACAGATACGCAGTATTTT.

The chain joins TRBV7-9 to TRBJ2-7, with D uncertain. Trimming took 1 base from V and 6 from J, leaving 7 bases between them. The CDR3 totals 12 residues. Germline-derived CDR1 and CDR2 are SEHNR and FQNEAQ (reference sequence). The CDR3 DNA reads as TGTGCCAGCAGCTTAGGAGTTCGCGAGCAGTACTTC. The encoded protein is CASSLGVREQYF.

The chain employs TRBV20-1 and TRBJ2-7; 7 nucleotides align to TRBD1. The germline gives CDR1 DFQATT, CDR2 SNEGSKA (reference sequence). V shed 3 bases and J 5 bases; nucleotides not matched to a gene: 7. The CDR3 is 13 amino acids. Here the CDR3 reads CSARRGRWNEQYF. The CDR3 bases are TGCAGTGCTAGGAGGGGGCGATGGAACGAGCAGTACTTC.

This chain joins TRBV14 and TRBJ1-6; D may be TRBD1 (5 bases). The germline CDR1 and CDR2 sequences are SGHDN and FVKESK. Between the trimmed V and J ends, which lost 6 bases and 0 bases, there was a span of 21 bases. This CDR3 has 19 residues. The CDR3 nucleotides are TGTGCCAGCAGAGTCCCAGCAGGGCAGCTGTGCTCCTATAATTCACCCCTCCACTTT. This sequence encodes CASRVPAGQLCSYNSPLHF.

About this clonotype itself: The junction does not match germline at one end; this may be a read error. This sequence joins TRBV20-1 and TRBJ2-2, with D possibly being TRBD1 (5 bases). From germline, CDR1 is DFQATT and CDR2 SNEGSKA (reference sequence). The CDR3 is 13 amino acids. This CDR3 is CSALQDSTRELFF. CDR3 in DNA: TGCAGTGCCCTCCAAGATTCCACCAGGGAACTGTTTTTT.

About this clonotype itself: One end of the junction varies from germline; a read error may be responsible. The rearrangement joins TRBV5-8 to TRBJ2-3; the D gene is possibly TRBD2 (6 bases). The CDR3 length is 15 residues. Germline loops: CDR1 SGHTS, CDR2 YDEGEE. CDR3 sequence: CASSSGTGVAGTRYF. DNA of the CDR3: TGTGCCAGCAGCTCGGGGACGGGAGTGGCAGGTACGCGGTATTTT.

The chain couples TRBV7-9 to TRBJ1-1; D call uncertain. Germline CDR1 reads SEHNR; CDR2 reads FQNEAQ (reference sequence). CDR3 size: 14 residues. V was trimmed by 3 bases and J by 5 bases, leaving 13 bases between them. CDR3 in DNA: TGTGCCAGCAGCTTGAATGTGGCGGGGACTGAAGCTTTCTTT. Protein sequence: CASSLNVAGTEAFF.